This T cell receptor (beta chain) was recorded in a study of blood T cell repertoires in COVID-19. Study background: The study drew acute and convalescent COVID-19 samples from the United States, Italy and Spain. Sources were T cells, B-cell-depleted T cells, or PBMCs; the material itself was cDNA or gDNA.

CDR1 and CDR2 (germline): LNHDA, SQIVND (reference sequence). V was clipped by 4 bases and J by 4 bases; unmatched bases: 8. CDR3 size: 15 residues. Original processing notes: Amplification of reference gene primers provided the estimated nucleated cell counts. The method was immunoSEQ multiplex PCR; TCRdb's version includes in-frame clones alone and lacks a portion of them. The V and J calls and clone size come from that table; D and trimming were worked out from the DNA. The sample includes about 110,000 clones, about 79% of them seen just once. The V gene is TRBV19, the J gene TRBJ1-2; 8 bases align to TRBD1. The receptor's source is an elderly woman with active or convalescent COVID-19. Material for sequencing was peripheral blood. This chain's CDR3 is CASSNRGQGSYGYTF. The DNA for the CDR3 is TGTGCCAGTAGTAACCGCGGACAGGGTAGCTATGGCTACACCTTC.